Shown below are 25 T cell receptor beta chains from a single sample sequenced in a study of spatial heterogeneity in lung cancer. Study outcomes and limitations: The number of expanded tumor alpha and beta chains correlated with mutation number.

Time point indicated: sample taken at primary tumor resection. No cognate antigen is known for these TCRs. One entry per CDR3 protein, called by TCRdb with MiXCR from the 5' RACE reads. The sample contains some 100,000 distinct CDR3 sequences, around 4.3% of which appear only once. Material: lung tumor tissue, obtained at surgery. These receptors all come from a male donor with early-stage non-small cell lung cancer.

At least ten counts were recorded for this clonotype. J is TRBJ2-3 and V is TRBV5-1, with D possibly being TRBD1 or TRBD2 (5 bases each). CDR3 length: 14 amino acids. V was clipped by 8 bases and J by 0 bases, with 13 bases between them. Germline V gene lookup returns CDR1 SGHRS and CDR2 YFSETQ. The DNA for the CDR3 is TGCGCCAGTCGCCGGGACGGTAGCACAGATACGCAGTATTTT. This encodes CASRRDGSTDTQYF.

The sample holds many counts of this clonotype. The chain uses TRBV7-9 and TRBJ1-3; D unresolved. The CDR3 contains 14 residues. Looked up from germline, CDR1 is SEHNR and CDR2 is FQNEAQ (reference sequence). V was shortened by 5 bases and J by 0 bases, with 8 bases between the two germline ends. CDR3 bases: TGTGCCAGCAGCCTAACAAGCTCTGGAAACACCATATATTTT. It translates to CASSLTSSGNTIYF.

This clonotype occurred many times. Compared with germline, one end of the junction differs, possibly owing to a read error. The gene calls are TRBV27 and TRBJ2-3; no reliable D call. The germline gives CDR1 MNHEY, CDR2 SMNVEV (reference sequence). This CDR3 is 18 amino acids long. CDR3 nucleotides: TGTGCCAGCAGTATATCCCTCATTGGACCGTGGAGCACAGATACGCAGTATTTT. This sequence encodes CASSISLIGPWSTDTQYF.

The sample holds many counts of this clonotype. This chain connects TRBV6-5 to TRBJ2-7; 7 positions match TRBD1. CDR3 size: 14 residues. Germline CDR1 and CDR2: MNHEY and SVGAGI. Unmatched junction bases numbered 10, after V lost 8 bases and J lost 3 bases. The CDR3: CASAVSGQIYEQYF. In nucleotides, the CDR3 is TGTGCCAGCGCCGTCTCGGGACAGATCTACGAGCAGTACTTC.

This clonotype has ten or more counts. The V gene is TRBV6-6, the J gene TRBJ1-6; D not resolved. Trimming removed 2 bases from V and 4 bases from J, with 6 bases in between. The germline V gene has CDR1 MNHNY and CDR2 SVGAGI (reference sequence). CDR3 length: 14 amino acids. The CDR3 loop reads CASSYGGYNSPLHF. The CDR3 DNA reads TGTGCCAGCAGTTACGGTGGATATAATTCACCCCTCCACTTT.

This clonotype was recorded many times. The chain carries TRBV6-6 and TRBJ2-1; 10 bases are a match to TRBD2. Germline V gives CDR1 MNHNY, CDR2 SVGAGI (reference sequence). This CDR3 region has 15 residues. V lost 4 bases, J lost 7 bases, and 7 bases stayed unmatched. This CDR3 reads CASSSAGGRLNEQFF. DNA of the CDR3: TGTGCCAGCAGTTCAGCGGGAGGGAGGTTAAATGAGCAGTTCTTC.

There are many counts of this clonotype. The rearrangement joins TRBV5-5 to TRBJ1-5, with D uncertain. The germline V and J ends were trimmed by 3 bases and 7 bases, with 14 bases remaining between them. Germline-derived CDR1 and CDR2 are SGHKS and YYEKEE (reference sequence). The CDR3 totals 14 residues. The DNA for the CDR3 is TGTGCCAGCAGCTCGGACCCAGCTGGGCAGCCCCAGCATTTT. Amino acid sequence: CASSSDPAGQPQHF.

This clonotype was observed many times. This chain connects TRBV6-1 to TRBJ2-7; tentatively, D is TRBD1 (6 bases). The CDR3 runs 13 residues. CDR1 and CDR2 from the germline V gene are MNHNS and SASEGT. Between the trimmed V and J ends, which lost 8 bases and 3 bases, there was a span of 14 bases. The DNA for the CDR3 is TGTGCCAGCGGAACGTACAGGGTCTACGAGCAGTACTTC. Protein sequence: CASGTYRVYEQYF.

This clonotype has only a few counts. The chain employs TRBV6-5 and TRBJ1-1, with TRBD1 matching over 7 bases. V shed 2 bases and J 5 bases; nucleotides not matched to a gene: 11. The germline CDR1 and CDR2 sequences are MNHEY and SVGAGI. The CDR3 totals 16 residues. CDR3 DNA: TGTGCCAGCAGTTACCTAGTCGCGACAGGGAGAACTGAAGCTTTCTTT. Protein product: CASSYLVATGRTEAFF.

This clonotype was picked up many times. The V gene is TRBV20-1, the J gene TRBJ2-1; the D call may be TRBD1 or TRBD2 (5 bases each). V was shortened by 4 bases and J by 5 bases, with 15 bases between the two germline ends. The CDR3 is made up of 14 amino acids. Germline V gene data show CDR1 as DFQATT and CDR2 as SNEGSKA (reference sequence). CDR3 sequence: CSATFPGPHNEQFF. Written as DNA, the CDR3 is TGCAGTGCTACCTTTCCGGGGCCACACAATGAGCAGTTCTTC.

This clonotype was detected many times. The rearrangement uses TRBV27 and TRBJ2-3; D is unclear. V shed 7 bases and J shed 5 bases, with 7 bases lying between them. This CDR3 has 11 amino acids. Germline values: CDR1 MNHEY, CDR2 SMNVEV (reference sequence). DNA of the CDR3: TGTGCCAGCATCAGAGGAGATACGCAGTATTTT. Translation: CASIRGDTQYF.

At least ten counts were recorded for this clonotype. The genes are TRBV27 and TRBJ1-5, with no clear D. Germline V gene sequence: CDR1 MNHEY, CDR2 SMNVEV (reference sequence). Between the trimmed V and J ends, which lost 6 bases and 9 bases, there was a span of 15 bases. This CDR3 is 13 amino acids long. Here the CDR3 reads CASSGNTGGPQHF. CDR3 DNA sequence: TGTGCCAGCAGCGGGAATACTGGAGGGCCCCAGCATTTT.

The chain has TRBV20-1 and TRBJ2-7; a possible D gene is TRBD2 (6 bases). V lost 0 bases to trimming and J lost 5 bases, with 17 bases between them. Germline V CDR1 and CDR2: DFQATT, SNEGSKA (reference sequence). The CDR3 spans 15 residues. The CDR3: CSARDRTGSPNEQYF. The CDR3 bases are TGCAGTGCTAGAGATCGAACCGGGAGTCCCAACGAGCAGTACTTC.

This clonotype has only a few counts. The CDR3 loop is CASSQESTGANEQFF. DNA for the CDR3: TGCGCCAGCAGCCAAGAGTCCACGGGAGCCAATGAGCAGTTCTTC. The chain couples TRBV5-1 to TRBJ2-1, with a weak D call TRBD2 (6 bases). Germline values: CDR1 SGHRS, CDR2 YFSETQ. Between the trimmed V and J ends, which lost 4 bases and 6 bases, there was a span of 17 bases. This CDR3 contains 15 residues.

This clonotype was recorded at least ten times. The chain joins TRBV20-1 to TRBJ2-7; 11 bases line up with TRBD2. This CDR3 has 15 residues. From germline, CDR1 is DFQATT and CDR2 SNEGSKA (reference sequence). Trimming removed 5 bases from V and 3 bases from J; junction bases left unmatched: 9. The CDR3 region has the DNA TGCAGTGCTTCCCCACTAGCGGGAGTTATCTACGAGCAGTACTTC. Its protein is CSASPLAGVIYEQYF.

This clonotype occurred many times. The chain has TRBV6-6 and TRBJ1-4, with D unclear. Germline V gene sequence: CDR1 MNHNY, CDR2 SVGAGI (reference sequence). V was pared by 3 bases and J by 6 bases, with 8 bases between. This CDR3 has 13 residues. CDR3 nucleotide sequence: TGTGCCAGCAGTTATGAGGGATATGAAAAACTGTTTTTT. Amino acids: CASSYEGYEKLFF.

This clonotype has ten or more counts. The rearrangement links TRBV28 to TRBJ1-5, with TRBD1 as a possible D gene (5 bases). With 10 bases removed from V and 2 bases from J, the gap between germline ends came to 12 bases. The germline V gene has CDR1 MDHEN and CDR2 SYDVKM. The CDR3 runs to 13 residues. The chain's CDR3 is CATQKGGNQPQHF. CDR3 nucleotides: TGTGCCACCCAGAAAGGGGGCAATCAGCCCCAGCATTTT.

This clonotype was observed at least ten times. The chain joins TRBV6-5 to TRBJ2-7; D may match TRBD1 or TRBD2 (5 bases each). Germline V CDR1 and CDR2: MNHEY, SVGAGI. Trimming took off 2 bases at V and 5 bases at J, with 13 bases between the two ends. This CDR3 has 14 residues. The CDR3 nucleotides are TGTGCCAGCAGTTACGGGGCTAGCTGGAACGAGCAGTACTTC. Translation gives CASSYGASWNEQYF.

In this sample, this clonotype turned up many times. The CDR3: CASNKGDQEFSGNTIYF. The CDR3 DNA reads as TGTGCCAGCAATAAGGGGGATCAGGAATTTTCTGGAAACACCATATATTTT. The chain recombines TRBV7-9 with TRBJ1-3; a possible D gene is TRBD1 (6 bases). Trimming left V 7 bases short and J 1 base short, with 20 bases between. Looked up from germline, CDR1 is SEHNR and CDR2 is FQNEAQ (reference sequence). The CDR3 loop spans 17 amino acids. Filled out from reference TRBV7-9 and TRBJ1-3, the complete variable domain reads DTGVSQNPRHKITKRGQNVTFRCDPISEHNRLYWYRQTLGQGPEFLTYFQNEAQLEKSRLLSDRFSAERPKGSFSTLEIQRTEQGDSAMYLCASNKGDQEFSGNTIYFGEGSWLTVV.

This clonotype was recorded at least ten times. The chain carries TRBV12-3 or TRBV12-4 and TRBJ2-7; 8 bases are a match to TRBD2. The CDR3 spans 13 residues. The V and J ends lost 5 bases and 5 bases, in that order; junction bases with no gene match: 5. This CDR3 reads CASSPGLVHEQYF. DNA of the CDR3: TGTGCCAGCAGTCCGGGACTAGTTCACGAGCAGTACTTC.

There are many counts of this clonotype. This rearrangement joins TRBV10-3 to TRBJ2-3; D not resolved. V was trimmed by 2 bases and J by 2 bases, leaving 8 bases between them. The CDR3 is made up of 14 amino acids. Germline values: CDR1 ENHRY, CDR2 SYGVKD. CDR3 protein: CAISEKGSTDTQYF. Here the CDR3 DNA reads TGTGCCATCAGTGAGAAGGGTTCCACAGATACGCAGTATTTT.

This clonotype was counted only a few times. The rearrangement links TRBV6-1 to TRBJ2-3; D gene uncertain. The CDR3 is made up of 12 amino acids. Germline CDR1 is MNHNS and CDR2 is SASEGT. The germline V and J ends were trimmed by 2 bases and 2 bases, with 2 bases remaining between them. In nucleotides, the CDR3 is TGTGCCAGCAGTGAATACACAGATACGCAGTATTTT. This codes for CASSEYTDTQYF.

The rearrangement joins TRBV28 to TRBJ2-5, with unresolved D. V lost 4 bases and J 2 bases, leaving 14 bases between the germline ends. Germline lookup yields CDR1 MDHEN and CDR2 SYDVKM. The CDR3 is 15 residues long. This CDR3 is CASSSPNRQQETQYF. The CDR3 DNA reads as TGTGCCAGCAGTTCCCCGAACCGGCAGCAAGAGACCCAGTACTTC.

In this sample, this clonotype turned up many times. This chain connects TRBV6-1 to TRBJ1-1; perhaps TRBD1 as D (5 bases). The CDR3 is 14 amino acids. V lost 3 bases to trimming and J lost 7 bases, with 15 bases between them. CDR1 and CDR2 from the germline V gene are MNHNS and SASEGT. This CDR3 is CASSEWGRGIEAFF. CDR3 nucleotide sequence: TGTGCCAGCAGTGAGTGGGGGAGGGGTATTGAAGCTTTCTTT.

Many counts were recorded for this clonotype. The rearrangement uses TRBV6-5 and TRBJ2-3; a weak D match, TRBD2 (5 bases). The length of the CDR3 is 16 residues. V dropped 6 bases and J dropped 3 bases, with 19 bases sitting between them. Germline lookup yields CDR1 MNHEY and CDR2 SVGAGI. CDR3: CASSPVRVSVTDTQYF. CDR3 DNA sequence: TGTGCCAGCAGCCCCGTTCGTGTTAGCGTGACAGATACGCAGTATTTT.